These 29 T cell receptor beta chains originate from one sample sequenced in a study of metastatic and nonmetastatic thyroid tumors. TCRdb re-called clones via MiXCR from the PCR reads. The table lists 30,000 to 35,000 clones, around 15% of them singletons, with around 3% in the top ten. Each patient went into thyroid surgery without having received any treatment. Sequenced: blood. These receptors originate from a female donor with papillary thyroid cancer or a benign thyroid nodule (not recorded which). Some clones in this sample may be carry-over from other donors' samples.

This chain connects TRBV6-1 to TRBJ2-7, with 10 bases fitting TRBD2. Germline lookup yields CDR1 MNHNS and CDR2 SASEGT. The CDR3 loop spans 14 amino acids. Unmatched junction bases numbered 10, after V lost 8 bases and J lost 6 bases. The CDR3 protein is CASQPTASGSEQYF. The DNA of the CDR3 is TGTGCCAGCCAACCCACGGCTAGCGGGAGCGAGCAGTACTTC.

This clone was recorded many times. This rearrangement joins TRBV28 to TRBJ2-3; D assignment may be TRBD1 or TRBD2 (5 bases each). CDR1 and CDR2 from the germline V gene are MDHEN and SYDVKM. V was clipped by 2 bases and J by 2 bases, with 11 bases between them. CDR3 length: 15 amino acids. CDR3 loop: CASSLGGPFTDTQYF. CDR3 DNA sequence: TGTGCCAGCAGTTTAGGGGGACCTTTCACAGATACGCAGTATTTT.

Ten or more counts support this clone. V usage is TRBV19 and J usage is TRBJ2-1; D remains ambiguous. V was shortened by 3 bases and J by 9 bases, with 6 bases between the two germline ends. This CDR3 contains 11 residues. Germline CDR1 is LNHDA and CDR2 is SQIVND (reference sequence). Written as DNA, the CDR3 is TGTGCCAGTAGTATTTGGGGTGAGCAGTTCTTC. The encoded protein is CASSIWGEQFF.

This clone was detected only a few times. This may arise from a read error, as a much more abundant clone is one base away. The chain links TRBV7-8 to TRBJ2-5; 9 nucleotides agree with TRBD1. Germline assignment: CDR1 SGHVS and CDR2 FQNEAQ. The CDR3 sequence is 17 residues long. Unmatched junction bases numbered 14, after V lost 5 bases and J lost 4 bases. The CDR3 nucleotides read TGTGCCAGCAGCCCCAGGCGACTACAGGGGGCGCCAGAGACCCAGTACTTC. Translated: CASSPRRLQGAPETQYF.

This clone was counted between two and nine times. The V and J genes are TRBV6-1 and TRBJ2-7, with D possibly TRBD1 on 5 matching bases. CDR3 length: 13 amino acids. The ends were cut back, 6 bases at V and 4 bases at J, with 13 bases in the middle. From germline, CDR1 is MNHNS and CDR2 SASEGT. The chain's CDR3 is CASRDMGPYEQYF. CDR3 DNA: TGTGCCAGCAGGGACATGGGTCCGTACGAGCAGTACTTC.

Ten or more counts support this clone. The chain uses TRBV6-1 and TRBJ1-4, with TRBD1 matching over 10 bases. After removal of 3 bases from V and 7 bases from J, the junction contained 2 bases not matched to a gene. The CDR3 runs 14 residues. Looked up from germline, CDR1 is MNHNS and CDR2 is SASEGT. CDR3 sequence reads: CASSDRDRGEKLFF. CDR3 sequence (DNA): TGTGCCAGCAGTGACCGGGACAGGGGTGAAAAACTGTTTTTT.

In this sample, this clone turned up many times. The chain uses TRBV7-9 and TRBJ2-7; D is unresolved. Germline V gene lookup returns CDR1 SEHNR and CDR2 FQNEAQ (reference sequence). Trimming shortened V by 5 bases and J by 7 bases, and 18 bases separated the two germline ends. The CDR3 length is 14 residues. The chain's CDR3 is CASSTSMSAREQYF. Here the CDR3 DNA reads TGTGCCAGCAGCACCAGCATGTCTGCGAGGGAGCAGTACTTC.

This clone was detected many times. This chain links TRBV7-2 with TRBJ2-5; either TRBD1 or TRBD2 may supply D (5 bases each). The V gene lost 3 bases and the J gene lost 4 bases, with 18 bases spanning the gap. There are 16 residues in the CDR3. Germline CDR1 reads SGHTA; CDR2 reads FQGNSA. The CDR3 here is CASSFVVSGGRETQYF. CDR3 sequence (DNA): TGTGCCAGCAGCTTTGTGGTTAGTGGGGGACGAGAGACCCAGTACTTC.

At least ten counts were recorded for this clone. The chain links TRBV5-1 to TRBJ1-6; D is possibly TRBD1 (6 bases). V was cut by 2 bases and J by 10 bases, with 13 bases left in between. The CDR3 runs to 14 residues. Germline V gene sequence: CDR1 SGHRS, CDR2 YFSETQ. The CDR3: CASSLGGDRSPLHF. CDR3 in DNA: TGCGCCAGCAGCTTAGGGGGGGACCGGTCACCCCTCCACTTT.

This clone was counted a few times. Lacking the conserved final phenylalanine or tryptophan, this CDR3 likely reflects a read error. This sequence joins TRBV12-3 or TRBV12-4 and TRBJ1-2, with 9 bases matching TRBD1. V lost 9 bases, J lost 4 bases, and 6 bases stayed unmatched. This CDR3 is 13 amino acids long. The CDR3 spells CASSTGGSYGYTS. DNA for the CDR3: TGTGCCAGTAGTACAGGGGGCTCCTATGGCTACACCTCC.

This clone showed up many times. The rearrangement links TRBV30 to TRBJ1-4, with a possible D match to TRBD1 (5 bases). The ends were cut back, 3 bases at V and 7 bases at J, with 15 bases in the middle. The CDR3 sequence is 14 residues long. CDR1 GTSNPN and CDR2 SVGIG come from the germline V gene (reference sequence). Written as DNA, the CDR3 is TGTGCCTGGAGCAGGGAGTTAAGGAGTGAAAAACTGTTTTTT. Residues: CAWSRELRSEKLFF.

This clone was found many times. The rearrangement uses TRBV7-2 and TRBJ1-6; weak D call: TRBD1 (5 bases). CDR3 size: 14 residues. V was pared by 0 bases and J by 9 bases, with 9 bases between. Germline-derived CDR1 and CDR2 are SGHTA and FQGNSA. The CDR3 protein is CASSLARARSPLHF. CDR3 in DNA: TGTGCCAGCAGCTTAGCCAGGGCTCGTTCACCCCTCCACTTT.

This clone was seen repeatedly, ten times or more. The chain uses TRBV20-1 and TRBJ1-5; D not certain. The germline gives CDR1 DFQATT, CDR2 SNEGSKA (reference sequence). The CDR3 contains 12 residues. The ends were cut back, 6 bases at V and 7 bases at J, with 13 bases in the middle. For the CDR3, the DNA is TGCAGTGCGGGTCTAGTGGGGCAGCCCCAGCATTTT. Translation gives CSAGLVGQPQHF.

This clone was recorded at least ten times. The CDR3 loop reads CASSDRDTGELFF. Written as DNA, the CDR3 is TGCGCCAGCAGTGACAGGGACACCGGGGAGCTGTTTTTT. The rearrangement uses TRBV10-1 and TRBJ2-2; possible D gene TRBD1, 5 bases. Trimming left V 3 bases short and J 3 bases short, with 5 bases between. There are 13 residues in the CDR3. CDR1 is WNHNN, CDR2 SYGVQD, per germline (reference sequence).

The chain uses TRBV4-2 and TRBJ2-1; weak D call: TRBD1 (6 bases). Germline loops: CDR1 LGHNA, CDR2 YNFKEQ. Trimming removed 4 bases from V and 4 bases from J, with 20 bases in between. The CDR3 contains 17 residues. CDR3 sequence: CASSLNRDGPPYNEQFF. The CDR3 region has the DNA TGTGCCAGCAGCCTCAACAGGGACGGGCCGCCGTACAATGAGCAGTTCTTC.

This clone showed up many times. The chain carries TRBV21-1 and TRBJ2-2; the table's D gene call, TRBD2, was not cross checked with the DNA. TRBV21-1 is given as a pseudogene. The CDR3 runs to 20 residues. The CDR3 protein is CASSTSTGGWTSGRPGELFF. CDR3 nucleotide sequence: TGTGCCAGCAGCACCTCCACAGGGGGATGGACTAGCGGGAGACCCGGGGAGCTGTTTTTT.

This clone has at least ten counts. Just one base apart from a much larger clone, this may be a read error. V is TRBV6-6 and J is TRBJ2-3; D not resolved. The germline V and J ends were trimmed by 0 bases and 5 bases, with 0 bases remaining between them. This CDR3 contains 11 residues. Per germline, CDR1 MNHNY and CDR2 SVGAGI (reference sequence). The CDR3, as DNA: TGTGCCAGCAGTTACTCAGATACGCAGTATTTT. It encodes CASSYSDTQYF.

This clone was counted many times. The chain carries TRBV9 and TRBJ2-7; 8 bases agree with TRBD1. This CDR3 contains 15 residues. V lost 4 bases and J lost 0; bases outside the gene matches: 6. Looked up from germline, CDR1 is SGDLS and CDR2 is YYNGEE. For the CDR3, the DNA is TGTGCCAGCAGCAGTTCAGGGGGCAGCTCCTACGAGCAGTACTTC. Amino acids: CASSSSGGSSYEQYF.

There are many counts of this clone. The V and J genes are TRBV15 and TRBJ1-2; possibly TRBD1 for D (5 bases). The CDR3 covers 17 residues. From germline, CDR1 is LNHNV and CDR2 YYDKDF (reference sequence). The V end was cut by 0 bases, the J end by 6 bases, with 20 bases between. CDR3 nucleotides: TGTGCCACCAGCAGAGACAAAAACTCAGGGTTGGTCGATGGCTACACCTTC. Protein product: CATSRDKNSGLVDGYTF.

By share, this clone counts as medium-sized. The chain employs TRBV6-1 and TRBJ2-7; D assignment may be TRBD1 or TRBD2 (6 bases each). The V end lost 7 bases, the J end lost 6 bases, and 19 bases lay between the germline ends. This CDR3 contains 14 residues. Germline V gene sequence: CDR1 MNHNS, CDR2 SASEGT. The CDR3 DNA reads as TGTGCCAGCATCGACAGGCAGACCGGGGGCGAGCAGTACTTC. This codes for CASIDRQTGGEQYF.

In this sample, this clone turned up many times. V and J are TRBV7-8 and TRBJ2-7, with TRBD2 matching 8 bases. The CDR3 totals 15 residues. In germline, CDR1 is SGHVS, CDR2 FQNEAQ. After removal of 1 base from V and 3 bases from J, the junction contained 5 bases not matched to a gene. In nucleotides, the CDR3 is TGTGCCAGCAGCTTAGTCGGGGCGGGAGGCTACGAGCAGTACTTC. Translation: CASSLVGAGGYEQYF.

The sample holds many counts of this clone. The chain carries TRBV30 and TRBJ2-5; D unresolved. Germline CDR1 reads GTSNPN; CDR2 reads SVGIG (reference sequence). The CDR3 extends over 11 amino acids. V gave up 3 bases and J gave up 8 bases, with 10 bases separating them. CDR3 sequence (DNA): TGTGCCTGGAGCCAATCGGACACCCAGTACTTC. This codes for CAWSQSDTQYF.

This clone was seen repeatedly, ten times or more. The rearrangement links TRBV4-1 to TRBJ1-5; 7 bases line up with TRBD1. The junction had 7 bases not matched to a gene; V was cut back by 2 bases and J by 3 bases. The CDR3 has 16 amino acids. The germline gives CDR1 MGHRA, CDR2 YSYEKL. The CDR3 region is CASSQSTGEYNQPQHF. In DNA form, the CDR3 reads TGCGCCAGCAGCCAATCAACAGGGGAATACAATCAGCCCCAGCATTTT.

Ten or more counts support this clone. This chain joins TRBV5-1 and TRBJ2-7; 8 positions match TRBD1. The germline CDR1 and CDR2 sequences are SGHRS and YFSETQ. The CDR3 runs to 14 residues. V trimming: 4 bases; J trimming: 6 bases; junction bases outside the gene matches: 9. The CDR3 DNA follows: TGCGCCAGCAGCCTACGGACAGGGATGGGCGAGCAGTACTTC. It specifies CASSLRTGMGEQYF.

This clone was recorded many times. The rearrangement uses TRBV20-1 and TRBJ2-2; D is uncertain. The CDR3 runs 16 residues. Germline CDR1 and CDR2: DFQATT and SNEGSKA (reference sequence). V dropped 1 base and J dropped 4 bases, with 16 bases sitting between them. The CDR3 sequence: CSARGSSRSSTGELFF. The CDR3 region has the DNA TGCAGTGCTAGAGGTTCCTCCAGGTCTTCCACCGGGGAGCTGTTTTTT.

This clone was recorded at least ten times. The chain is built from TRBV5-8 and TRBJ2-1; no firm D call. CDR3 size: 11 residues. CDR1 and CDR2 (germline): SGHTS, YDEGEE. Trimming removed 4 bases at V and 6 bases at J, with 5 bases between. The CDR3 here is CASSHLNEQFF. CDR3 DNA: TGTGCCAGCAGCCACCTCAATGAGCAGTTCTTC.

This clone was counted ten times or more. This sequence joins TRBV7-8 and TRBJ2-3; 8 nucleotides line up with TRBD2. Trimming at V came to 6 bases and at J to 2 bases, leaving 4 bases not matched to a gene. The CDR3 extends over 14 amino acids. Germline V gene lookup returns CDR1 SGHVS and CDR2 FQNEAQ. DNA of the CDR3: TGTGCCAGCAGTGGGACTAGTCACACAGATACGCAGTATTTT. Translated, it gives CASSGTSHTDTQYF.

In its sample, this clone was seen many times. CDR3 sequence reads: CASSYPGPGAGELFF. Here the CDR3 DNA reads TGTGCCAGTAGTTACCCGGGCCCGGGCGCCGGGGAGCTGTTTTTT. This chain connects TRBV19 to TRBJ2-2; D is uncertain. Germline lookup yields CDR1 LNHDA and CDR2 SQIVND (reference sequence). Trimming left V 5 bases short and J 6 bases short, with 16 bases between. The CDR3 is 15 residues long.

Many counts were recorded for this clone. The gene calls are TRBV28 and TRBJ2-7; perhaps D is TRBD1 or TRBD2 (6 bases each). Deletions cut 4 bases from V and 3 bases from J, with 13 bases between. This CDR3 region has 14 residues. Per germline, CDR1 MDHEN and CDR2 SYDVKM. The CDR3 spells CASSSVRGGYEQYF. CDR3 sequence (DNA): TGTGCCAGCAGTTCTGTCAGGGGAGGCTACGAGCAGTACTTC.